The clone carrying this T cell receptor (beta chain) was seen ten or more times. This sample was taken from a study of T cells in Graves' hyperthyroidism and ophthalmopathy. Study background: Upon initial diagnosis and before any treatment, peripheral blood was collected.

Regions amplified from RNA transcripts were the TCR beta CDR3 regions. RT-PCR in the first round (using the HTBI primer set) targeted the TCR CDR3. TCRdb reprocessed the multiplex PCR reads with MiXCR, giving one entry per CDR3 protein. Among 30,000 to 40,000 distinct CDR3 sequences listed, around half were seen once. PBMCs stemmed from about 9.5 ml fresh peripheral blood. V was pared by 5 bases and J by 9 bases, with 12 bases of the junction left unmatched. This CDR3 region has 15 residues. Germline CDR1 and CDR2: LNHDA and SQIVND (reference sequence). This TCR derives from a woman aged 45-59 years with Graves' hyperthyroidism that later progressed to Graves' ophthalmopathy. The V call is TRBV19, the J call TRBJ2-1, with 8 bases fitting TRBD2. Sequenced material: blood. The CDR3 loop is CASSGGPGGVGEQFF. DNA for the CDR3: TGTGCCAGTAGTGGGGGCCCGGGAGGGGTCGGTGAGCAGTTCTTC.